This passage covers 17 T cell receptor beta chains from one sample sequenced in a study of cytomegalovirus exposure and HLA in healthy donors. The PCR had 60 Vbeta and 13 Jbeta primers. Using immunoSEQ multiplex PCR, the repertoire was profiled, and TCRdb retains in-frame clones only, with some absent. The sample includes 100,000 to 150,000 clones, approximately 80% of them seen just once. The sequenced sample was PBMCs. These receptors came from a girl aged 2-10 years in good health and CMV-seronegative.

The chain employs TRBV5-1 and TRBJ2-5, with 8 bases aligning to TRBD1. The CDR3 has 15 amino acids. Germline loops: CDR1 SGHRS, CDR2 YFSETQ. V was pared by 4 bases and J by 2 bases, with 7 bases of the junction left unmatched. CDR3 in DNA: TGCGCCAGCAGCCGGACAGGGAGAGGGCAAGAGACCCAGTACTTC. Protein product: CASSRTGRGQETQYF.

The V and J genes are TRBV6-1 and TRBJ2-1; the match to TRBD2 covers 16 bases. Germline V gene lookup returns CDR1 MNHNS and CDR2 SASEGT. V gave up 1 base and J gave up 3 bases; unmatched junction bases: 3. The CDR3 covers 18 residues. CDR3 in DNA: TGTGCCAGCAGTGAAGGGGGACTAGCGGGGGGGCACTACAATGAGCAGTTCTTC. It is translated as CASSEGGLAGGHYNEQFF.

This chain uses TRBV2 with TRBJ1-2, with D possibly matching TRBD1 (6 bases). The CDR3 is made up of 15 amino acids. V was trimmed by 1 base and J by 2 bases, leaving 11 bases between them. Germline V CDR1 and CDR2: SNHLY, FYNNEI. The DNA for the CDR3 is TGTGCCAGCAGTGAAGGCACGGACAGCAACTATGGCTACACCTTC. As protein: CASSEGTDSNYGYTF.

The J gene is TRBJ2-5, the V gene TRBV29-1, with 9 bases that match TRBD1. CDR1 is SQVTM, CDR2 ANQGSEA, per germline. The V gene end was trimmed by 7 bases and the J gene end by 5 bases; junction bases not matched to a gene: 8. The length of the CDR3 is 13 residues. DNA for the CDR3: TGCAGCGCCACCGGGACAGGGTGGGAGACCCAGTACTTC. Translating it yields CSATGTGWETQYF. Using reference TRBV29-1 and TRBJ2-5 for the parts outside the CDR3, the full variable domain is SAVISQKPSRDICQRGTSLTIQCQVDSQVTMMFWYRQQPGQSLTLIATANQGSEATYESGFVIDKFPISRPNLTFSTLTVSNMSPEDSSIYLCSATGTGWETQYFGPGTRLLVL.

This rearrangement joins TRBV4-2 to TRBJ2-1; 11 bases fit TRBD2. V was pared by 3 bases and J by 4 bases, with 8 bases of the junction left unmatched. Germline V lookup: CDR1 LGHNA, CDR2 YNFKEQ. This CDR3 region has 17 residues. CDR3 nucleotides: TGTGCCAGCAGCCACGCACCTAGCGGGGGGCCTTACAATGAGCAGTTCTTC. Its protein is CASSHAPSGGPYNEQFF.

J is TRBJ1-6 and V is TRBV6-5; D remains unclear. V was pared by 4 bases and J by 6 bases, with 13 bases between. From germline, CDR1 is MNHEY and CDR2 SVGAGI. This CDR3 is 15 amino acids long. The CDR3 loop reads CASSSTAEINSPLHF. CDR3 DNA: TGTGCCAGCAGTTCCACTGCGGAGATTAATTCACCCCTCCACTTT.

J is TRBJ1-5 and V is TRBV19, with D possibly matching TRBD1 (6 bases). V lost 4 bases, J lost 4 bases, and 14 bases lay in between. The CDR3 is 15 amino acids. CDR1 LNHDA and CDR2 SQIVND come from the germline V gene (reference sequence). CDR3 region: CASSNRDTDNQPQHF. DNA of the CDR3: TGTGCCAGTAGTAACCGGGACACAGATAATCAGCCCCAGCATTTT.

The chain joins TRBV7-2 to TRBJ2-5; 9 nucleotides match TRBD2. This CDR3 is built from 13 residues. Per the germline V gene, CDR1 is SGHTA and CDR2 is FQGNSA. The J segment lost 4 bases and the V segment lost 5 bases, leaving 2 bases of the junction unmatched. CDR3 nucleotide sequence: TGTGCCAGCAGCCCGACTAGCGGAGAGACCCAGTACTTC. It translates to CASSPTSGETQYF.

This sequence joins TRBV4-3 and TRBJ2-1; 10 bases are shared with TRBD1. Germline V gene sequence: CDR1 LGHNA, CDR2 YSLEER. This CDR3 is 13 amino acids long. V was pared by 3 bases and J by 16 bases, with 9 bases of the junction left unmatched. Here the CDR3 DNA reads TGCGCCAGCAGCCAGGACGCCGGGACAGGGGCTTTCTTC. It encodes CASSQDAGTGAFF.

The chain uses TRBV15 and TRBJ1-2, with 9 bases identical to TRBD1. The CDR3 contains 17 residues. Germline trimming cut 0 bases from V and 8 bases from J; bases unmatched to any gene: 13. CDR1 and CDR2 (germline): LNHNV, YYDKDF (reference sequence). The CDR3 loop reads CATSRDFVGQGGSGYTF. In DNA form, the CDR3 reads TGTGCCACCAGCAGAGATTTTGTGGGACAGGGAGGATCCGGCTACACCTTC.

The chain combines TRBV5-1 with TRBJ2-3, with D maybe TRBD2 (6 bases). Trimming removed 4 bases from V and 0 bases from J, with 15 bases in between. Germline assignment: CDR1 SGHRS and CDR2 YFSETQ. The CDR3 totals 16 residues. For the CDR3, the DNA is TGCGCCAGCAGCCAAGGGGACTTCCCTAGCACAGATACGCAGTATTTT. It encodes CASSQGDFPSTDTQYF.

The chain carries TRBV2 and TRBJ1-2, with 8 nucleotides matching TRBD1. The CDR3 spans 14 residues. CDR1 is SNHLY, CDR2 FYNNEI, per germline. Germline trimming cut 6 bases from V and 7 bases from J; bases unmatched to any gene: 10. CDR3 nucleotide sequence: TGTGCCAGCAGAGGGGACAGGAGTTTAGGTGGCTACACCTTC. Its protein is CASRGDRSLGGYTF.

This rearrangement joins TRBV5-1 to TRBJ2-7; D may be TRBD2 (6 bases). Germline CDR1 and CDR2: SGHRS and YFSETQ. The CDR3 length is 17 residues. Trimming took 0 bases from V and 1 from J, leaving 17 bases between them. CDR3 coding DNA: TGCGCCAGCAGCTTGGCCGATGGAGGGATCTATTCCTACGAGCAGTACTTC. Translation gives CASSLADGGIYSYEQYF.

This sequence joins TRBV4-1 and TRBJ2-4; 9 nucleotides agree with TRBD2. This CDR3 comprises 18 residues. V dropped 1 base and J dropped 0; count of bases not matched to a gene: 7. Per the germline V gene, CDR1 is MGHRA and CDR2 is YSYEKL. CDR3 DNA sequence: TGCGCCAGCAGCCAAGTAGCGGGAGCGGTTGTAGCCAAAAACATTCAGTACTTC. Encoded protein: CASSQVAGAVVAKNIQYF.

This chain joins TRBV28 and TRBJ1-5; D is perhaps TRBD1 (5 bases). There are 14 residues in the CDR3. Looked up from germline, CDR1 is MDHEN and CDR2 is SYDVKM. Deletions cut 8 bases from V and 3 bases from J, with 14 bases between. The CDR3, as DNA: TGTGCCAGCCAGGAAGACAGCGACAATCAGCCCCAGCATTTT. The encoded protein is CASQEDSDNQPQHF.

The rearrangement joins TRBV29-1 to TRBJ2-1, with 10 nucleotides matching TRBD2. This CDR3 spans 14 amino acids. Germline CDR1 reads SQVTM; CDR2 reads ANQGSEA. V trimming: 6 bases; J trimming: 5 bases; junction bases outside the gene matches: 7. Here the CDR3 reads CSVDIAGGNNEQFF. The DNA of the CDR3 is TGCAGCGTCGACATAGCGGGGGGTAACAATGAGCAGTTCTTC.

A remark on this clone: In the same sample, other DNA sequences code for this CDR3. The V and J genes are TRBV7-3 and TRBJ1-1; D call uncertain. The CDR3 consists of 13 residues. Germline assignment: CDR1 SGHTA and CDR2 FQGTGA. V was clipped by 3 bases and J by 1 base, with 6 bases between them. The CDR3 sequence is CASSLGRNTEAFF. Written as DNA, the CDR3 is TGTGCCAGCAGCTTGGGCAGGAACACTGAAGCTTTCTTT.